The rows below give T cell receptor beta chains drawn from one sample of a study of T cells in Graves' hyperthyroidism and ophthalmopathy. MiXCR, run by TCRdb on the multiplex PCR reads, gives a single entry per CDR3 protein. The sample comprises hundreds of thousands of distinct CDR3 sequences, 12% to 15% of which are singletons, and around 9.6% rests with the top ten. The sample taken for sequencing was blood. The receptors originated from a woman younger than 35 with Graves' hyperthyroidism. The CDR3 runs from the conserved cysteine through the conserved F or W. D genes are given only for firm matches. Size is omitted from some rows. Given values are once, few, many or a class for expanded clones.

TRBJ2-1 12 - many TRBV5-6 CASSQGRPEQFF TGTGCCAGCAGCCAAGGACGCCCGGAGCAGTTCTTC
TRBJ2-7 15 TRBD1 many TRBV28 CASTPDRGRLYEQYF TGTGCCAGCACCCCGGACAGGGGGCGCCTCTACGAGCAGTACTTC
TRBJ1-6 14 - - TRBV11-1 CASSQQRANSPLHF TGTGCCAGCAGCCAACAGCGGGCAAATTCACCCCTCCACTTT
TRBJ2-5 15 TRBD2 many TRBV2 CATGTSGRVLETQYF TGTGCCACCGGGACTAGCGGGAGAGTTCTGGAGACCCAGTACTTC
TRBJ2-1 15 - - TRBV25-1 CASSEGSSSYNEQFF TGTGCCAGCAGTGAGGGTTCCAGCTCCTACAATGAGCAGTTCTTC
TRBJ2-7 14 - - TRBV12-3/TRBV12-4 CASSSASGAYEQYF TGTGCCAGCAGCTCCGCCAGCGGAGCCTACGAGCAGTACTTC
TRBJ2-7 12 - - TRBV20-1 CSARGPTYEQYF TGCAGTGCTAGGGGCCCGACTTATGAGCAGTACTTC
TRBJ2-1 13 - few TRBV14 CASSQVSTGRQFF TGTGCCAGCAGCCAAGTCTCTACGGGGAGGCAGTTCTTC
TRBJ2-7 11 - - TRBV12-3/TRBV12-4 CASSRVGRQYF TGTGCCAGCAGTCGCGTGGGCAGGCAGTACTTC
TRBJ2-2 11 - - TRBV30 CAWRETGELFF TGTGCCTGGAGAGAAACCGGGGAGCTGTTTTTT
TRBJ2-2 13 - - TRBV6-2/TRBV6-3 CASSESPAGELFF TGTGCCAGCAGTGAGTCTCCGGCCGGGGAGCTGTTTTTT
TRBJ2-5 16 - few TRBV24-1 CATSSAGTVVQETQYF TGTGCCACCAGTTCGGCCGGGACGGTGGTTCAAGAGACCCAGTACTTC
TRBJ2-1 14 TRBD2 many TRBV5-8 CASSFSGSAGEQFF TGTGCCAGCAGCTTTAGCGGGAGCGCGGGTGAGCAGTTCTTC
TRBJ2-5 17 - many TRBV20-1 CSASPALTPSGQETQYF TGCAGTGCTAGTCCAGCCTTAACCCCCTCAGGGCAAGAGACCCAGTACTTC
TRBJ2-1 15 TRBD1 - TRBV29-1 CSASAGGYSYNEQFF TGCAGCGCCTCCGCAGGGGGTTACTCCTACAATGAGCAGTTCTTC
TRBJ2-1 17 TRBD2 - TRBV20-1 CSARGPRVAGVYNEQFF TGCAGTGCTAGGGGCCCACGGGTAGCGGGAGTCTACAATGAGCAGTTCTTC
TRBJ2-7 14 TRBD1 - TRBV28 CASSEGDRGYEQYF TGTGCCAGCAGCGAGGGGGACAGAGGTTACGAGCAGTACTTC
TRBJ2-7 19 TRBD2 few TRBV30 CAWSAARGSRLAVIYEQYF TGTGCCTGGAGTGCGGCAAGGGGTAGTCGACTAGCTGTAATCTACGAGCAGTACTTC
TRBJ1-6 15 - many TRBV3-1 CASRETGGGNSPLHF TGTGCCAGCAGAGAAACAGGAGGGGGTAATTCACCCCTCCACTTT
TRBJ2-6 18 - many TRBV6-1 CASSERGTVWAGANVLTF TGTGCCAGCAGTGAACGGGGGACAGTCTGGGCTGGGGCCAACGTCCTGACTTTC